Listed below are T cell receptor beta chains from one sample, sequenced in a study of early T cells in non-severe SARS-CoV-2 infection. TCRdb re-called the 5' RACE reads with MiXCR, one entry per CDR3 protein. Of about 71,000 distinct CDR3 sequences listed, 9.5% to 15% are singletons. Specimen: whole blood, collected at baseline. These receptors were collected from an adult who was a healthcare worker with PCR-confirmed SARS-CoV-2 infection or an uninfected control (not recorded which). The CDR3 runs from the conserved cysteine through the conserved F or W. The D gene is left open where the match is weak. Only some rows state a clone size, as once, few, many or a class for expanded clones.

>15|TRBD1|TRBV7-9|few|TRBJ1-4
CASSSRRDRDEKLFF
TGTGCCAGCAGCTCTAGGCGGGACAGGGATGAAAAACTGTTTTTT
>14|-|TRBV24-1|-|TRBJ2-2
CATSESLGTGELFF
TGTGCCACCAGTGAATCCCTAGGCACCGGGGAGCTGTTTTTT
>17|TRBD2|TRBV20-1|-|TRBJ2-5
CSARGPLDSGRIETQYF
TGCAGTGCTAGAGGCCCCCTTGACTCCGGGAGGATAGAGACCCAGTACTTC
>14|-|TRBV29-1|few|TRBJ1-2
CSVASMTGGYGYTF
TGCAGCGTTGCCAGTATGACGGGGGGCTATGGCTACACCTTC
>15|-|TRBV11-2|-|TRBJ1-2
CASRHLQGNRGGYTF
TGTGCCAGCAGACATCTTCAGGGGAATCGTGGTGGCTACACCTTC
>15|-|TRBV29-1|-|TRBJ1-2
CSVEVHIGFTYGYTF
TGCAGCGTTGAAGTACATATTGGGTTCACCTATGGCTACACCTTC
>12|-|TRBV20-1|-|TRBJ2-7
CSARGNSYEQYF
TGCAGTGCTAGGGGAAACTCCTACGAGCAGTACTTC
>17|TRBD1|TRBV27|few|TRBJ2-3
CARDVLSDRGRPDTQYF
TGTGCCAGAGATGTTTTATCGGACAGGGGTCGTCCAGATACGCAGTATTTT
>14|-|TRBV14|few|TRBJ2-3
CASSPRTITDTQYF
TGTGCCAGCAGCCCCCGGACCATCACAGATACGCAGTATTTT
>15|TRBD1|TRBV28|few|TRBJ1-3
CASSLGQGRGNTIYF
TGTGCCAGCAGTCTCGGACAGGGGAGGGGAAACACCATATATTTT